A selection of T cell receptor beta chains follows, all from one sample in a study of T cells in Graves' hyperthyroidism and ophthalmopathy. One entry per CDR3 protein results from TCRdb running MiXCR on the multiplex PCR reads. The sample holds more than 550,000 distinct CDR3 sequences, under 20% seen once. Material: blood. The receptors here all came from a woman aged 50 to 60 with Graves' hyperthyroidism that later progressed to Graves' ophthalmopathy. Each CDR3 is given without its conserved first and last residue.

>TRBV19|TRBJ1-1
ASSKRGDMNTEAF
>TRBV10-3|TRBJ1-2
AIRKQGAAGYT
>TRBV5-1|TRBJ2-7
ASSFDSSYEQY
>TRBV3-1|TRBJ1-2
ASSPTDSVGNYGYT
>TRBV27|TRBJ1-5
ASSPLAVAGSNQPQH
>TRBV5-1|TRBJ1-2
ASSLFEGLGYT
>TRBV12-3/TRBV12-4|TRBJ2-3
ASSQPDNTQY
>TRBV6-1|TRBJ2-5
ASSGTVQQETQY
>TRBV5-6|TRBJ2-1
ASSLRGQGYNEQF
>TRBV2|TRBJ2-1
ASRGDSVYNEQF